This T cell receptor beta chain appears in the sequencing data of a study of PD-L1 blockade in urothelial cancer (TCRdb year 2017). For context, the study as a whole: Therapy was started around 2014 for all patients, and atezolizumab 1,200 mg was administered intravenously every 3 weeks. About 90% of the 29 patients were identified as males with urothelial cancer of bladder origin, and a prior smoking history was reported by 18 of 29 patients. Patients had an ECOG performance status of 0 or 1 and had received between 0 and 3 prior chemotherapy regimens. Blood samples were analyzed 3 weeks after the start of treatment (second dose) and 6 weeks after the start of treatment. Blood samples gave median yields of around 140,000 T cells and more than 80,000 unique TCRs, along with a median clonality of about 0.084. Somatic, immune and clinical correlates of response to PD-L1 blockade with atezolizumab in urothelial cancer were the focus of an exploratory multi-omic analysis. Pretreatment tumor samples and matched peripheral blood, collected serially before and after atezolizumab treatment, underwent TCR sequencing. Durable clinical benefit was defined as a progression-free survival longer than 6 months, and TCR features were additionally tested against progression-free survival and overall survival. In the same patients, whole exome sequencing and RNA sequencing of pretreatment tumors were performed in addition to TCR sequencing. Durable clinical benefit was achieved by nine patients but not by the remaining 20. Pretreatment blood TCR-seq was available for about 27 patients, at least one posttreatment blood collection was obtained for about 25 patients, and tumor TCR-seq was available for about 25 patients.

What the authors observed across the whole study: Greater expansion of tumor-associated TCR clones in peripheral blood 3 weeks after the start of treatment was observed in patients with durable benefit (n of about 22, p = 0.022). A pretreatment peripheral blood TCR clonality below the median was linked to improved progression-free and overall survival. Because the sample size was small (n ≈ 27) and many exploratory analyses were performed, the results are intended to be hypothesis-generating.

Synthetic TCR analog templates were spiked into each PCR to estimate absolute template abundance from read counts. The immunoSEQ assay used bias-controlled V and J gene primers to amplify TCRbeta CDR3 regions from genomic DNA. Rearranged TCRbeta segments were sequenced at approximately 20X coverage. In the source study's methods: Sequencing errors were corrected by clustering and CDR3s were annotated against IMGT to assign V, D and J genes. Downstream analyses used only productive TCRbeta rearrangements, leaving out any out-of-frame or stop-codon sequences. Clonality was computed as one minus Shannon entropy normalized by the log of the number of unique productive sequences. Clones differing between time points or between blood and tumor were identified using Fisher's exact test with Benjamini-Hochberg correction, with an adjusted p below 0.01 applied as the threshold. TCRdb's version of the immuneACCESS table is confined to in-frame rearrangements and falls short of the full clone set. An unresolved V gene accounts for under half of the shortfall where checked; the remainder is of unknown origin. V and J calls and clone size are copied from that table; D and trimming were computed from the DNA. This sample is represented by some 50,000 clones; about nine tenths of them were singletons. The ten top clones hold 3.9% of the sample.

On this clone itself: Its antigen target is currently unknown. Nothing much larger sits one base from this clone, and base qualities are not available.

A cohort of 25 to 35 patients with locally advanced or metastatic urothelial carcinoma, treated at Memorial Sloan Kettering on a trial protocol, was included. Peripheral blood mononuclear cells were collected pretreatment and during treatment, with between 1 and 8 total time points per patient. The Qiagen DNeasy Blood extraction kit was used to purify genomic DNA from total PBMCs and tumor samples. PBMCs were collected pretreatment and during treatment, and were isolated and stored as previously described. In the germline V gene, CDR1 corresponds to SGHRS and CDR2 to YFSETQ. Trimming accounts for 0 bases at V and 3 bases at J, while the number of junction bases matched to no gene is 10. Reading from cysteine to phenylalanine, the CDR3 counts 17 amino acids. Just the 51-base CDR3 DNA is kept, in frame starting at base 1.

The receptor was isolated from a man at least 80 years old with urothelial cancer. This receptor chain uses TRBV5-1 and TRBJ2-3, with TRBD2 matching 7 junction bases. The sample here was PBMCs, taken around atezolizumab (anti-PD-L1) treatment. The sequence in DNA is TGCGCCAGCAGCTTGGCCAAAGCGGGGATGGGTACAGATACGCAGTATTTT. Its protein reads: CASSLAKAGMGTDTQYF.